These T cell receptor beta chains were read from a single sample in a study of OX40 agonist ivuxolimab in advanced cancers. TCRdb's table, derived via immunoSEQ multiplex PCR, lists solely in-frame clones and lacks some. The sample consists of more than 60,000 clones, 87% of them appearing once. The sequencing used CD4+ or CD8+ T cells sorted from blood, collected in a trial of the OX40 agonist ivuxolimab. These receptors were obtained from an adult with an advanced solid tumor such as melanoma, head and neck, liver or kidney cancer. CDR3s include the opening cysteine and the closing phenylalanine or tryptophan. Each record gives: J gene, V gene, clone size, D gene, CDR3 DNA, CDR3 protein. A D gene is named only where the DNA matches it firmly. Clone size is shown for a subset of rows, as once, few, many or a class of expanded clone.

j_call: TRBJ2-7
v_call: TRBV27
clone_size: .
d_call: .
cdr3_nt: TGTGCCAGCAGACCCGGGAGCCCTTCCTACGAGCAGTACTTC
cdr3_aa: CASRPGSPSYEQYF

j_call: TRBJ2-2
v_call: TRBV5-4
clone_size: few
d_call: TRBD2
cdr3_nt: TGTGCCAGCAGCAGGGCGGGGGGGAACACCGGGGAGCTGTTTTTT
cdr3_aa: CASSRAGGNTGELFF

j_call: TRBJ2-7
v_call: TRBV5-6
clone_size: .
d_call: .
cdr3_nt: TGTGCCAGCAGCCGGGACTTCTACGAGCAGTACTTC
cdr3_aa: CASSRDFYEQYF

j_call: TRBJ1-5
v_call: TRBV27
clone_size: .
d_call: TRBD1
cdr3_nt: TGTGCCAGCAGTTTAGACAGGGGTTATCAGCCCCAGCATTTT
cdr3_aa: CASSLDRGYQPQHF

j_call: TRBJ2-1
v_call: TRBV19
clone_size: .
d_call: TRBD1
cdr3_nt: TGTGCCAGTAGTATAGGGACAGGGAGCTCCTACAATGAGCAGTTCTTC
cdr3_aa: CASSIGTGSSYNEQFF

j_call: TRBJ2-1
v_call: TRBV10-3
clone_size: .
d_call: .
cdr3_nt: TGTGCCATCAGTGACTTAGGCTACAATGAGCAGTTCTTC
cdr3_aa: CAISDLGYNEQFF

j_call: TRBJ1-6
v_call: TRBV7-2
clone_size: .
d_call: .
cdr3_nt: TGTGCCAGCAGCTTAGTGGACAGCTATTCACCCCTCCACTTT
cdr3_aa: CASSLVDSYSPLHF

j_call: TRBJ2-5
v_call: TRBV5-1
clone_size: .
d_call: .
cdr3_nt: TGCGCCAGCAGCTTCTTAACCACCATCGACCAAGAGACCCAGTACTTC
cdr3_aa: CASSFLTTIDQETQYF

j_call: TRBJ2-7
v_call: TRBV6-9
clone_size: .
d_call: TRBD1
cdr3_nt: TGTGCCAGCAGTTCTCCGGGACAGGGCGTTGGCGAGCAGTACTTC
cdr3_aa: CASSSPGQGVGEQYF

j_call: TRBJ1-5
v_call: TRBV19
clone_size: few
d_call: TRBD1
cdr3_nt: TGTGCCAGTACGGACAGGGCTTTTGAGCCCCAGCATTTT
cdr3_aa: CASTDRAFEPQHF

j_call: TRBJ2-3
v_call: TRBV19
clone_size: few
d_call: .
cdr3_nt: TGTGCCAGTAATGGGGGAAGCACAGATACGCAGTATTTT
cdr3_aa: CASNGGSTDTQYF

j_call: TRBJ2-5
v_call: TRBV10-1
clone_size: .
d_call: .
cdr3_nt: TGCGCCAGCAGTGATGCCGGTACGGGGGAGACCCAGTACTTC
cdr3_aa: CASSDAGTGETQYF

j_call: TRBJ1-2
v_call: TRBV10-3
clone_size: .
d_call: TRBD1
cdr3_nt: TGTGCCATCAGCCCAGGACAGGGCCCCTATGGCTACACCTTC
cdr3_aa: CAISPGQGPYGYTF

j_call: TRBJ2-7
v_call: TRBV4-3
clone_size: .
d_call: .
cdr3_nt: TGCGCCAGCAGCCAAGTTTTCGGGGCGGGCTACGAGCAGTACTTC
cdr3_aa: CASSQVFGAGYEQYF

j_call: TRBJ2-1
v_call: TRBV6-6
clone_size: .
d_call: TRBD2
cdr3_nt: TGTGCCAGCAGTTACGACGCGGGAGGCCCCGGTGAGCAGTTCTTC
cdr3_aa: CASSYDAGGPGEQFF

j_call: TRBJ1-4
v_call: TRBV9
clone_size: once
d_call: .
cdr3_nt: TGTGCCAGCAGCGTAGGCGTTGCAACTAATGAAAAACTGTTTTTT
cdr3_aa: CASSVGVATNEKLFF

j_call: TRBJ2-4
v_call: TRBV5-1
clone_size: .
d_call: TRBD1
cdr3_nt: TGCGCCAGCAGAGAAACAGGGGTGCACATTCAGTACTTC
cdr3_aa: CASRETGVHIQYF

j_call: TRBJ2-5
v_call: TRBV19
clone_size: .
d_call: .
cdr3_nt: TGTGCCAGTAGGTCAGGGGTTGGGGAGACCCAGTACTTC
cdr3_aa: CASRSGVGETQYF

j_call: TRBJ2-7
v_call: TRBV6-1
clone_size: .
d_call: TRBD2
cdr3_nt: TGTGCCAGCACCCCCGGGGAGGGGAGCTCCTACGAGCAGTACTTC
cdr3_aa: CASTPGEGSSYEQYF

j_call: TRBJ1-2
v_call: TRBV7-8
clone_size: .
d_call: .
cdr3_nt: TGTGCCAGCAGCTTAGGGGTAGGGGAGGGCTACACCTTC
cdr3_aa: CASSLGVGEGYTF

j_call: TRBJ2-3
v_call: TRBV4-2
clone_size: .
d_call: TRBD2
cdr3_nt: TGTGCCAGCAGCCACACATGGGCTAGCGGAGATAGCACAGATACGCAGTATTTT
cdr3_aa: CASSHTWASGDSTDTQYF

j_call: TRBJ1-5
v_call: TRBV19
clone_size: .
d_call: TRBD1
cdr3_nt: TGTGCCAGTAGTACTGCTAGACCGGGACAGGGGGCAAACAATCAGCCCCAGCATTTT
cdr3_aa: CASSTARPGQGANNQPQHF

j_call: TRBJ2-7
v_call: TRBV30
clone_size: .
d_call: .
cdr3_nt: TGTGCCTGGACTAGTGAAACTGGGGTCTACGAGCAGTACTTC
cdr3_aa: CAWTSETGVYEQYF

j_call: TRBJ2-1
v_call: TRBV5-1
clone_size: .
d_call: .
cdr3_nt: TGCGCCAGCAGCTTGGTTCTCGATTACAATGAGCAGTTCTTC
cdr3_aa: CASSLVLDYNEQFF

j_call: TRBJ2-5
v_call: TRBV28
clone_size: .
d_call: .
cdr3_nt: TGTGCCAGCAGTTACCGGGCAGGGGAAGAGACCCAGTACTTC
cdr3_aa: CASSYRAGEETQYF

j_call: TRBJ2-7
v_call: TRBV19
clone_size: .
d_call: TRBD1
cdr3_nt: TGTGCCAGTAGTTTGGACAGGGCATACGAGCAGTACTTC
cdr3_aa: CASSLDRAYEQYF

j_call: TRBJ2-7
v_call: TRBV11-3
clone_size: few
d_call: .
cdr3_nt: TGTGCCAGCAGCTTAGAAAGCGGCTACGAGCAGTACTTC
cdr3_aa: CASSLESGYEQYF

j_call: TRBJ2-7
v_call: TRBV27
clone_size: .
d_call: .
cdr3_nt: TGTGCCAGCTTCGGACGTGGGGTCTACGAGCAGTACTTC
cdr3_aa: CASFGRGVYEQYF

j_call: TRBJ1-1
v_call: TRBV19
clone_size: .
d_call: .
cdr3_nt: TGTGCCAGTAGCTTAGGAGGACTACCGAACACTGAAGCTTTCTTT
cdr3_aa: CASSLGGLPNTEAFF

j_call: TRBJ2-7
v_call: TRBV7-8
clone_size: many
d_call: TRBD1
cdr3_nt: TGTGCCAGCAGCTTAACAGGGGGAAGGGAGCAGTACTTC
cdr3_aa: CASSLTGGREQYF

j_call: TRBJ2-5
v_call: TRBV6-6
clone_size: once
d_call: TRBD2
cdr3_nt: TGTGCCAGCGGAATCGGGGGGAGCCAGGAGACCCAGTACTTC
cdr3_aa: CASGIGGSQETQYF